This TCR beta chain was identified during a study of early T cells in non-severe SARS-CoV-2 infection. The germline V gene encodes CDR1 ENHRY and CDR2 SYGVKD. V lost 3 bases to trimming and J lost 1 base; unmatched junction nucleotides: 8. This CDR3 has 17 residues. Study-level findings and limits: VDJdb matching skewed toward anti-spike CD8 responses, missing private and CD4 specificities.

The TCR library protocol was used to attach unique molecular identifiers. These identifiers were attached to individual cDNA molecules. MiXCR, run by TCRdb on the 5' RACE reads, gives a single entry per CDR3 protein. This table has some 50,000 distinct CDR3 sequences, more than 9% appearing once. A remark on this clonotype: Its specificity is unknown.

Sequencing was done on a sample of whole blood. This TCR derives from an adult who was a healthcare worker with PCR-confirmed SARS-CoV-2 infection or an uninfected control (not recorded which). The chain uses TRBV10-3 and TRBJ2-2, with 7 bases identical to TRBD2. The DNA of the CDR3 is TGTGCCATCAGTGACCCCGCCGGGACTAAGAACACCGGGGAGCTGTTTTTT. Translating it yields CAISDPAGTKNTGELFF.